This T cell receptor (beta chain) was observed in a study of blood T cell repertoires in COVID-19. Only in-frame clones appear in the TCRdb table, and some are missing; sequencing was by immunoSEQ multiplex PCR. The repertoire holds about 210,000 clones, approximately 85% seen once, with 7.5% to 8% in the top ten. The CDR3 runs to 15 residues. Germline V gene data show CDR1 as SGHRS and CDR2 as YFSETQ. V lost 2 bases and J lost 3; bases outside the gene matches: 6. J is TRBJ2-7 and V is TRBV5-1; 9 bases match TRBD2. The origin of this receptor is a woman between 50 and 59 years old with active or convalescent COVID-19. The source material was peripheral blood. The CDR3 region is CASSFAGGGSYEQYF. The DNA of the CDR3 is TGCGCCAGCAGCTTCGCGGGAGGGGGAAGCTACGAGCAGTACTTC.